The clone carrying this T cell receptor (beta chain) was seen at least ten times. Its specificity is not known. The investigators amplified TCR beta CDR3 regions from RNA transcripts. Carried out on the TCR CDR3, a first-round RT-PCR used the HTBI primer set. A single record per CDR3 protein comes from TCRdb applying MiXCR to the multiplex PCR reads. The data hold roughly 710,000 distinct CDR3 sequences, with 30% to 40% observed a single time. These data belong to a study of T cells in Graves' hyperthyroidism and ophthalmopathy. With 4 bases removed from V and 8 bases from J, the gap between germline ends came to 8 bases. Germline V gene sequence: CDR1 SGHDN, CDR2 FVKESK. The CDR3 runs 11 residues. Study findings and constraints: In blood, most of the thyroid clonotypes expanded above 0.001 were also present.

The rearrangement joins TRBV14 to TRBJ1-1; perhaps TRBD1 as D (6 bases). The sequence derives from a woman aged 40 to 50 with Graves' hyperthyroidism. The specimen sequenced was blood. The CDR3, as DNA: TGTGCCAGCAGCCGCAGGGGCGAAGCTTTCTTT. Its translation: CASSRRGEAFF.